Given below is one T cell receptor beta chain in context. This sample is part of a study of blood T cell repertoires in COVID-19. Study context: Some COVID-19 samples were acute and others convalescent; all came from the United States, Italy and Spain.

Per the original data handling: The assay estimated nucleated cells by amplifying reference gene primers. Measured with immunoSEQ multiplex PCR; TCRdb has only the in-frame clones, and not every one. For V, J and clone size, that table is used; D and trimming come from the DNA. The table lists about 330,000 clones, more than 75% of them singletons. Germline V gene lookup returns CDR1 LNHDA and CDR2 SQIVND (reference sequence). Trimming removed 6 bases at V and 5 bases at J, with 19 bases between. The CDR3 sequence is 15 residues long. The receptor's source is a woman in her twenties or thirties who had recovered from COVID-19. The specimen was PBMCs or T cells enriched from blood (not recorded which). The rearrangement uses TRBV19 and TRBJ2-5; D possibly corresponds to TRBD2 (6 bases). The CDR3 sequence: CASSLHGGGEETQYF. The CDR3 DNA reads TGTGCCAGTAGCCTTCACGGGGGTGGTGAGGAGACCCAGTACTTC.